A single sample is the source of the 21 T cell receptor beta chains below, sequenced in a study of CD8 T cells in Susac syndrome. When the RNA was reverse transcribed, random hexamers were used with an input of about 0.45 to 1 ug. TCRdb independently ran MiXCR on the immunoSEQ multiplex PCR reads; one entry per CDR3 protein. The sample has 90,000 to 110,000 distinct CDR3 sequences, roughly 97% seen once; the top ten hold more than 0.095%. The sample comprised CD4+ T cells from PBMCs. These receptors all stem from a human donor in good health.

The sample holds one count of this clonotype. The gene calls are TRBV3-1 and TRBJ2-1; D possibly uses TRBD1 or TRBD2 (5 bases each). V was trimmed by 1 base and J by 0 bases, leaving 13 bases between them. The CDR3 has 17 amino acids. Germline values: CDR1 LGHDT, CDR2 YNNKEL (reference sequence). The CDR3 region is CASSQALGDRSYNEQFF. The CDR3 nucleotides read TGTGCCAGCAGCCAAGCATTAGGGGACCGCTCCTACAATGAGCAGTTCTTC.

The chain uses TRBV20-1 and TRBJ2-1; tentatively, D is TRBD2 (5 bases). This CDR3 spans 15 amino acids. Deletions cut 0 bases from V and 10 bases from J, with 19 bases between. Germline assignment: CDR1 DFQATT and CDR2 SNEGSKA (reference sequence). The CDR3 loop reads CSARDFVDFLGEQFF. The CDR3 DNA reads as TGCAGTGCTAGAGATTTCGTGGACTTCCTGGGGGAGCAGTTCTTC.

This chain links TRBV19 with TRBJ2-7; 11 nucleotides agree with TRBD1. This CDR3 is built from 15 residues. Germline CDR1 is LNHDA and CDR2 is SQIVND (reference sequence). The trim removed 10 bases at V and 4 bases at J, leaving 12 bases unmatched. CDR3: CATQDSGTGGYEQYF. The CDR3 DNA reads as TGTGCCACCCAGGACTCCGGGACAGGGGGGTACGAGCAGTACTTC.

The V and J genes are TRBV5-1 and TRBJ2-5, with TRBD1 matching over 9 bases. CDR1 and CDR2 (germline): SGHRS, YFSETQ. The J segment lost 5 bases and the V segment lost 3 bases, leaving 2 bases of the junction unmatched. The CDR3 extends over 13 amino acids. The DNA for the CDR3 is TGCGCCAGCAGCTCACAGGGGGCCGAGACCCAGTACTTC. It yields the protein CASSSQGAETQYF.

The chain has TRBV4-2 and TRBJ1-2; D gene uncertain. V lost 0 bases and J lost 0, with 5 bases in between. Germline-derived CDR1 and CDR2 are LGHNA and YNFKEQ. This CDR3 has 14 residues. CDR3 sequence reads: CASSQDLANYGYTF. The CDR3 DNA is TGTGCCAGCAGCCAAGATTTAGCTAACTATGGCTACACCTTC.

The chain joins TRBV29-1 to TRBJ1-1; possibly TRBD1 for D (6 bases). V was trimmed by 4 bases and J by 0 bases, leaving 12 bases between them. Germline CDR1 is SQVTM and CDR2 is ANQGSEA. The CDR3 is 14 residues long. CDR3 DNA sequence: TGCAGCGTTGCGCGTGGGGGCGTGAACACTGAAGCTTTCTTT. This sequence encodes CSVARGGVNTEAFF. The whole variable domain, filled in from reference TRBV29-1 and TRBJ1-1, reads SAVISQKPSRDICQRGTSLTIQCQVDSQVTMMFWYRQQPGQSLTLIATANQGSEATYESGFVIDKFPISRPNLTFSTLTVSNMSPEDSSIYLCSVARGGVNTEAFFGQGTRLTVV.

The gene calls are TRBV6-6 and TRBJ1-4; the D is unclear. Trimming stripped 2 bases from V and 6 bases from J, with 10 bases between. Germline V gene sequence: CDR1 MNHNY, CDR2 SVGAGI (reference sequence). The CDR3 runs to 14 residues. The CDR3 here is CASSYGQVDEKLFF. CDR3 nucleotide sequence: TGTGCCAGCAGTTACGGGCAAGTGGATGAAAAACTGTTTTTT.

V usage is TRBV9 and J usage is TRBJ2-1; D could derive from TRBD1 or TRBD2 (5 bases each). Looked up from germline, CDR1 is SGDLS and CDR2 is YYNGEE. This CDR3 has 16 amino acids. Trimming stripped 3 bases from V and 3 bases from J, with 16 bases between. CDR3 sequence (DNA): TGTGCCAGCAGCGCAGGGACCAACCGGGGCTACAATGAGCAGTTCTTC. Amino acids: CASSAGTNRGYNEQFF.

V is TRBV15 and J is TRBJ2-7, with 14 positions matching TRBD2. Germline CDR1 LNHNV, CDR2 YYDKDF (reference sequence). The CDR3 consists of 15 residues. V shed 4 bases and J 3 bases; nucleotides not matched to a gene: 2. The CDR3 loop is CATSTGTSGSYEQYF. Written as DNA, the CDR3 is TGTGCCACCAGCACCGGGACTAGCGGGAGCTACGAGCAGTACTTC.

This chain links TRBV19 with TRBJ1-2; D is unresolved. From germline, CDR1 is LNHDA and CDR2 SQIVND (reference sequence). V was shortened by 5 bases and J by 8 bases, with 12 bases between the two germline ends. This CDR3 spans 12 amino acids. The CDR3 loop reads CASSDRAGGYTF. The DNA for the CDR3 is TGTGCCAGTAGTGATCGGGCAGGCGGCTACACCTTC.

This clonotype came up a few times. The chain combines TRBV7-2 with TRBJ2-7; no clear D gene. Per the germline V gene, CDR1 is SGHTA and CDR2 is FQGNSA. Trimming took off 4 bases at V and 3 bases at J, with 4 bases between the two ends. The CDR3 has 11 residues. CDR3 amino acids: CASSSNYEQYF. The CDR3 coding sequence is TGTGCCAGCAGCTCCAACTACGAGCAGTACTTC. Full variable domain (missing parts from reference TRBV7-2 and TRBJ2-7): GAGVSQSPSNKVTEKGKDVELRCDPISGHTALYWYRQSLGQGLEFLIYFQGNSAPDKSGLPSDRFSAERTGGSVSTLTIQRTQQEDSAVYLCASSSNYEQYFGPGTRLTVT.

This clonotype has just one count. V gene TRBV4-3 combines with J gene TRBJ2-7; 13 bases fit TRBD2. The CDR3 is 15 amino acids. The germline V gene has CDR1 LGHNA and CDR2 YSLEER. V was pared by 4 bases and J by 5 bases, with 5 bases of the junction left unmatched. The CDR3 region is CASSRGLAGVDEQYF. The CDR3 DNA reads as TGCGCCAGCAGCCGCGGACTAGCGGGAGTGGACGAGCAGTACTTC.

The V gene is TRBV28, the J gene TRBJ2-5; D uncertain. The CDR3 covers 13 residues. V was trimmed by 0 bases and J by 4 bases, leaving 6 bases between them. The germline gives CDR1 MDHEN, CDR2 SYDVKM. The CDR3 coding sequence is TGTGCCAGCAGTTTATGGGTTCGAGAGACCCAGTACTTC. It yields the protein CASSLWVRETQYF.

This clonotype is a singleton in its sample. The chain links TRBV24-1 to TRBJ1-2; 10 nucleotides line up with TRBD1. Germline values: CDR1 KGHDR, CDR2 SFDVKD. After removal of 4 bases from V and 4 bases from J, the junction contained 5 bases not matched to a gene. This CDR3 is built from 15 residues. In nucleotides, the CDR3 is TGTGCCACCAGTGACCCTAGGACAGGGGGCTATGGCTACACCTTC. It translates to CATSDPRTGGYGYTF.

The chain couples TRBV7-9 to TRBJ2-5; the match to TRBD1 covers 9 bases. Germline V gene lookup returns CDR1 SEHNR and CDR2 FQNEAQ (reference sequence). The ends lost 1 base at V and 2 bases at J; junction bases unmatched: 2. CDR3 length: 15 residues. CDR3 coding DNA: TGTGCCAGCAGCTTAGTTGGGACAGGGCAAGAGACCCAGTACTTC. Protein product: CASSLVGTGQETQYF.

The chain's CDR3 is CSVVIDSSNQPQHF. The CDR3 nucleotides read TGCAGCGTTGTTATTGACAGCTCGAATCAGCCCCAGCATTTT. The chain links TRBV29-1 to TRBJ1-5; perhaps TRBD1 as D (5 bases). V was pared by 4 bases and J by 4 bases, with 14 bases between. The CDR3 has 14 amino acids. The V gene's germline CDR1 is SQVTM and CDR2 ANQGSEA.

CDR3 region: CASSRTRSYEQYF. The CDR3 DNA reads TGTGCCAGCAGTCGGACGAGATCCTACGAGCAGTACTTC. This sequence joins TRBV6-2 or TRBV6-3 and TRBJ2-7; D unclear. Per the germline V gene, CDR1 is MNHEY and CDR2 is SVGEGT. Trimming removed 5 bases at V and 1 base at J, with 9 bases between. The CDR3 totals 13 residues.

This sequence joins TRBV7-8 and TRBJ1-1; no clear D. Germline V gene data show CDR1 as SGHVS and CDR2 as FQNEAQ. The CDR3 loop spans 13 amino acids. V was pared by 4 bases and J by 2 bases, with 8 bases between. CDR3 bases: TGTGCCAGCAGCTCCAACAGAAACACTGAAGCTTTCTTT. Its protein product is CASSSNRNTEAFF.

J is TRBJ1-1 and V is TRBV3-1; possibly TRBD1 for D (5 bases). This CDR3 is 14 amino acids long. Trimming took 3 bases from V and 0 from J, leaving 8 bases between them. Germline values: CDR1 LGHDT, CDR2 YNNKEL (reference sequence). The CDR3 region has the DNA TGTGCCAGCAGCCACGGGGGAGTGAACACTGAAGCTTTCTTT. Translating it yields CASSHGGVNTEAFF.

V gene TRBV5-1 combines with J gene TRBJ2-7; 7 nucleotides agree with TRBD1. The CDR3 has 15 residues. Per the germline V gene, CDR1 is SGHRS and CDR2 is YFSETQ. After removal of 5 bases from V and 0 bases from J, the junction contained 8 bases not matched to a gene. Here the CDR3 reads CASSPGTASSYEQYF. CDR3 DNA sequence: TGCGCCAGCAGTCCCGGGACAGCGAGCTCCTACGAGCAGTACTTC.

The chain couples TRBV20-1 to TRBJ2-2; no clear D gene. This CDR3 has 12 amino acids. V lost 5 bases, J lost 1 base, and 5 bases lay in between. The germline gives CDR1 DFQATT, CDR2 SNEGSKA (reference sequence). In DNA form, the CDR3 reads TGCAGTGCTGGCGGGAACACCGGGGAGCTGTTTTTT. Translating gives CSAGGNTGELFF.